The TCR beta chain under discussion was sequenced for a study of blood T cell repertoires in COVID-19 (dated by TCRdb to the early 2020s). Background for the entire study: Samples covering the acute and convalescent phases of COVID-19 were provided by collaborators in the United States, Italy and Spain. The sample metadata nearly always contained a de-identified subject ID, COVID-19 status, age in years and sex. The samples were drawn from two sources: the first 160 participants of the ongoing ImmuneRACE study, and 1,000 to 1,500 subjects contributed by 6 global collaborators. The material from the prospective study consisted of cDNA or gDNA derived from T cells, B-cell-depleted T cells, or PBMCs. HLA class I and class II types, where available, came from metadata supplied by the sample provider rather than from assay-based typing. The repertoires were released in a freely available public database intended as a resource for research on the immune response to SARS-CoV-2. Subjects who had been exposed to COVID-19, were actively infected with it, or had recovered from it provided the deeply sampled blood TCRbeta repertoires that made up the dataset. Results the study describes overall, beyond this receptor: Clinical and demographic metadata were provided uncurated, with the amount varying by source and participant.

From a lookup of the germline V gene, CDR1 and CDR2 are SGHRS and YFSETQ. V is reduced by 2 bases and J by 2 bases, leaving a spacing of 12 bases between them. The CDR3 goes from the cysteine to the phenylalanine over 15 residues. Only the CDR3 part of the read is kept: 45 bases, read in frame from the first base. Turning to this clone: Its recognized antigen is unknown. Nothing much larger sits one base from this clone, and base qualities are not available.

Whole blood was collected in K2EDTA tubes by collaborating institutions according to the institutions' own protocols. Collaborator samples were shipped for TCRbeta analysis as frozen whole blood, isolated PBMCs, or DNA extracted from either sample type. TCRbeta CDR3 regions were amplified from genomic DNA using the immunoSEQ Assay, a bias-controlled multiplex PCR. The paper's data handling went like this. Within the assay, amplification of reference gene primers was used to estimate how many nucleated cells each sample contained. To quantify the absolute abundance of each unique TCRbeta CDR3 rearrangement, sequence reads were collapsed and filtered. For each sample, productive Simpson clonality was calculated as the square root of Simpson's diversity index across productive rearrangements. TCRdb took this table from immuneACCESS and kept in-frame rearrangements with V and J called. Such tables lack part of the clones; where checked against another copy, unresolved V genes explain under half of the gap, and the rest is unexplained. The V and J calls and clone size were taken over from that table, and D and trimming were inferred from the DNA. This sample has tens of thousands of clones in its table, and about 70% of those were observed once. Of the sample, 5% to 6% is held by the ten largest clones.

The sample consisted of peripheral blood. The sequence links TRBV5-1 to TRBJ2-3, with TRBD2 tentatively as D gene (5 bases match). This clonotype was sampled from a middle-aged man with active or convalescent COVID-19. The DNA sequence reads TGCGCCAGCAGCTTCATCCCGGGGTTCACAGATACGCAGTATTTT. It codes for CASSFIPGFTDTQYF. Joined to the reference TRBV5-1 and TRBJ2-3 proteins, this CDR3 gives the full variable domain: KAGVTQTPRYLIKTRGQQVTLSCSPISGHRSVSWYQQTPGQGLQFLFEYFSETQRNKGNFPGRFSGRQFSNSRSEMNVSTLELGDSALYLCASSFIPGFTDTQYFGPGTRLTVL.